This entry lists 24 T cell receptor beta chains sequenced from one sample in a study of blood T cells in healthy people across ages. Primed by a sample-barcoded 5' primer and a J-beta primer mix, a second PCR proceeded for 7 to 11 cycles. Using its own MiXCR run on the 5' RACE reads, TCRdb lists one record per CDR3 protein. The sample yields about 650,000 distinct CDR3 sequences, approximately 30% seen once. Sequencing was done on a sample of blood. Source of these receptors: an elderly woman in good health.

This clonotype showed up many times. CDR3 sequence: CASSQQHGHLYEQYF. The CDR3 DNA sequence: TGTGCCAGCAGCCAGCAACACGGGCATCTCTACGAGCAGTACTTC. This sequence joins TRBV7-2 and TRBJ2-7; D not resolved. The length of the CDR3 is 15 residues. In germline, CDR1 is SGHTA, CDR2 FQGNSA. Between the trimmed V and J ends, which lost 5 bases and 3 bases, there was a span of 17 bases. The whole variable domain, remainder taken from reference TRBV7-2 and TRBJ2-7, is GAGVSQSPSNKVTEKGKDVELRCDPISGHTALYWYRQSLGQGLEFLIYFQGNSAPDKSGLPSDRFSAERTGGSVSTLTIQRTQQEDSAVYLCASSQQHGHLYEQYFGPGTRLTVT.

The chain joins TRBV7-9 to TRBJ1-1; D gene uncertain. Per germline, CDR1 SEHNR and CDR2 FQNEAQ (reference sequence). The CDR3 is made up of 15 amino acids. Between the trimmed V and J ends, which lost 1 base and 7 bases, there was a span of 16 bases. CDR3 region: CASSLVGVELVEAFF. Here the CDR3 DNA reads TGTGCCAGCAGCTTAGTTGGAGTGGAGTTAGTTGAAGCTTTCTTT.

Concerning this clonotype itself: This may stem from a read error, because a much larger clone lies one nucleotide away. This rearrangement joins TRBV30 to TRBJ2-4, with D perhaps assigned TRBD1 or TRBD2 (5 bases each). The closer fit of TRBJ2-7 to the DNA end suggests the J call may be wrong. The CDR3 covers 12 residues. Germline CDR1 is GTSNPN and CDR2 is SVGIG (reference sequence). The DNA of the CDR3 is TGTACCTGGAGCCCAGGGAGCAACGAGCAGTACTTC. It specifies CTWSPGSNEQYF.

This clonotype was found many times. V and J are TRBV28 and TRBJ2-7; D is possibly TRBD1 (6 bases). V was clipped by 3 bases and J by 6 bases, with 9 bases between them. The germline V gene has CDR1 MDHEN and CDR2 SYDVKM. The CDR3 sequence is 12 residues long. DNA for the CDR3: TGTGCCAGCAGTTTCTCGACAGGCGAGCAGTACTTC. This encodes CASSFSTGEQYF.

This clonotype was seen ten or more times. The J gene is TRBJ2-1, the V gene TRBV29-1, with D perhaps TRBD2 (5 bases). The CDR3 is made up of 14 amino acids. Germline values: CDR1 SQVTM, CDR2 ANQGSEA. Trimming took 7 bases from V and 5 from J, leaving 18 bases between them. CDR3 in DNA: TGCAGCGCCGGACCCGGGGTCGAGAACAATGAGCAGTTCTTC. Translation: CSAGPGVENNEQFF.

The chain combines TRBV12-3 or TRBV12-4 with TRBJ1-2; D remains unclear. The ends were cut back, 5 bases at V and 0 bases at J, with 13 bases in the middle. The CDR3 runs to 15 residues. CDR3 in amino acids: CASSRAALSNYGYTF. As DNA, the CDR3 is TGTGCCAGCAGTAGGGCAGCACTTTCTAACTATGGCTACACCTTC.

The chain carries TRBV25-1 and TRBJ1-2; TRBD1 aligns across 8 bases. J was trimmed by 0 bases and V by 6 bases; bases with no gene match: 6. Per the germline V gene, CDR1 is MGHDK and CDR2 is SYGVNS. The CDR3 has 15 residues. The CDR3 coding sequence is TGTGCCAGCAGCCCTCCGGGACAGGCTAACTATGGCTACACCTTC. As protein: CASSPPGQANYGYTF.

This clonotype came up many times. CDR3 bases: TGTGCCAGCAGCTTAGTCAGGGGGCAAGGAGATACGCAGTATTTT. Translated, it gives CASSLVRGQGDTQYF. The chain uses TRBV11-2 and TRBJ2-3; 8 bases line up with TRBD1. J gave up 5 bases and V 1 base, and 5 bases lay outside the gene matches. The CDR3 is made up of 15 amino acids. Germline V gives CDR1 SGHAT, CDR2 FQNNGV.

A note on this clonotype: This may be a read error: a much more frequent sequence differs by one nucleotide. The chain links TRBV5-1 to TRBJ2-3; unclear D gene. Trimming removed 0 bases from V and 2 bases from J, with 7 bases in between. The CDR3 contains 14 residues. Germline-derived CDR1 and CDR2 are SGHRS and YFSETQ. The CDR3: CASSLGRHTDTQYF. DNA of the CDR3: TGCGCCAGCAGCTTGGGCAGACACACAGATACGCAGTATTTT. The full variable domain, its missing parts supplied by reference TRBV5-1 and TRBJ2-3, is KAGVTQTPRYLIKTRGQQVTLSCSPISGHRSVSWYQQTPGQGLQFLFEYFSETQRNKGNFPGRFSGRQFSNSRSEMNVSTLELGDSALYLCASSLGRHTDTQYFGPGTRLTVL.

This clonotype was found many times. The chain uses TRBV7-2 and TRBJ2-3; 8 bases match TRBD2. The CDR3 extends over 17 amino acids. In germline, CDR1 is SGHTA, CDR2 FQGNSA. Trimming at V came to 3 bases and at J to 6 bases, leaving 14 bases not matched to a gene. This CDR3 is CASSLIGLAGFSDTQYF. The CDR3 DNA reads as TGTGCCAGCAGCTTGATTGGGCTAGCGGGTTTTTCTGATACGCAGTATTTT. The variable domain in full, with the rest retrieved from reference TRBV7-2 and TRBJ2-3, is GAGVSQSPSNKVTEKGKDVELRCDPISGHTALYWYRQSLGQGLEFLIYFQGNSAPDKSGLPSDRFSAERTGGSVSTLTIQRTQQEDSAVYLCASSLIGLAGFSDTQYFGPGTRLTVL.

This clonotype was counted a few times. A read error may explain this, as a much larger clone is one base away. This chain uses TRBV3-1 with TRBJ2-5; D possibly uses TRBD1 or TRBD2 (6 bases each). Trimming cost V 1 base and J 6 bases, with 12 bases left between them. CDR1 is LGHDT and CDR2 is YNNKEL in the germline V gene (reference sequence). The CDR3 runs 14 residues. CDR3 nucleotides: TGTGCCAGCAGCCAAGTAGAGGGGGGACAGACCCAGTACTTC. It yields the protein CASSQVEGGQTQYF.

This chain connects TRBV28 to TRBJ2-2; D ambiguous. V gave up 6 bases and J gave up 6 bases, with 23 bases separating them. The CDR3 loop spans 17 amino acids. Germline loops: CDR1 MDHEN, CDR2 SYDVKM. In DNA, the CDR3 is TGTGCCAGCAGACCGGCAGTTTTCCCTCTTTGGGCCGGGGAGCTGTTTTTT. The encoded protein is CASRPAVFPLWAGELFF.

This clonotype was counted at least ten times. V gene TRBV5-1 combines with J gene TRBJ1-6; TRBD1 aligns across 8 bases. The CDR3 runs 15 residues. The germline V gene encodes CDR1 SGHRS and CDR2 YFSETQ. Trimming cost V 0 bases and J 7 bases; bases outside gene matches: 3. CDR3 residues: CASSLDGQGNSPLHF. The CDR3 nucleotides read TGCGCCAGCAGCTTGGATGGACAGGGAAATTCACCCCTCCACTTT.

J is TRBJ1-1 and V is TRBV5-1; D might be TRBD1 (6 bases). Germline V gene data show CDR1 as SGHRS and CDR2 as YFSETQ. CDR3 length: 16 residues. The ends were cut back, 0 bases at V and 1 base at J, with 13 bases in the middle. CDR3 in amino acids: CASSLVTGRGNTEAFF. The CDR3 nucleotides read TGCGCCAGCAGCTTGGTTACGGGCAGGGGGAACACTGAAGCTTTCTTT.

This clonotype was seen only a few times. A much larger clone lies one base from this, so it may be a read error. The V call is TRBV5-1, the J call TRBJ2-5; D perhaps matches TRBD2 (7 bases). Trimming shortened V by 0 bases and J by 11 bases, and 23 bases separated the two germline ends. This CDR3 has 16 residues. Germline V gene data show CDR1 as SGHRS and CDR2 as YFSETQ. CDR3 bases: TGCGCCAGCAGCTTGGTAGGCGGGGGCCCGTCAGGGGAGCAGTACTTC. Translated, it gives CASSLVGGGPSGEQYF.

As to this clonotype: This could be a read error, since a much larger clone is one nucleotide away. The CDR3 DNA follows: TGCGCCAGCAGCTTGGAGGGGTCTTGGGCAGATACGCAGTATTTT. Its protein is CASSLEGSWADTQYF. The chain uses TRBV5-1 and TRBJ2-3, with a weak D call TRBD1 (5 bases). The CDR3 totals 15 residues. The germline CDR1 and CDR2 sequences are SGHRS and YFSETQ. Trimming took 0 bases from V and 4 from J, leaving 12 bases between them. The whole variable domain, remainder taken from reference TRBV5-1 and TRBJ2-3, is KAGVTQTPRYLIKTRGQQVTLSCSPISGHRSVSWYQQTPGQGLQFLFEYFSETQRNKGNFPGRFSGRQFSNSRSEMNVSTLELGDSALYLCASSLEGSWADTQYFGPGTRLTVL.

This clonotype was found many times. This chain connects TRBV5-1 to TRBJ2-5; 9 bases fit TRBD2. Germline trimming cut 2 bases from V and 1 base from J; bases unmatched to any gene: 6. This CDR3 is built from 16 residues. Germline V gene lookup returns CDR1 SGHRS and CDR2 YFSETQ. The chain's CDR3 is CASSFRAGGSQETQYF. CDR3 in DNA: TGCGCCAGCAGCTTTAGAGCGGGGGGTTCCCAAGAGACCCAGTACTTC.

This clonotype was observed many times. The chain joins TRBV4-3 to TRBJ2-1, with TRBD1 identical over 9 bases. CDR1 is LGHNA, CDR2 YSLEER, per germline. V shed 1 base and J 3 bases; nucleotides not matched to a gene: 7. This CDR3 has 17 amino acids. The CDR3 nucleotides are TGCGCCAGCAGCCAAGTGTCGGGACAGGGAAACTACAATGAGCAGTTCTTC. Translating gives CASSQVSGQGNYNEQFF.

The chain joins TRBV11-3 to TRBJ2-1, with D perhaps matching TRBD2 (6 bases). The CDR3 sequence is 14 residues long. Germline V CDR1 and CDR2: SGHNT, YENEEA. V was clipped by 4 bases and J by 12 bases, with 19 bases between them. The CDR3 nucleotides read TGTGCCAGCAGCTCGCGGGATCTCCCTGCGGGGCAGTTCTTC. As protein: CASSSRDLPAGQFF. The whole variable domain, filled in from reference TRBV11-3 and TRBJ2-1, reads EAGVVQSPRYKIIEKKQPVAFWCNPISGHNTLYWYLQNLGQGPELLIRYENEEAVDDSQLPKDRFSAERLKGVDSTLKIQPAELGDSAVYLCASSSRDLPAGQFFGPGTRLTVL.

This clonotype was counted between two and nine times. For the CDR3, the DNA is TGCGCCAGCAGCTCGACTAGCGGGGGCCACGAGCAGTACTTC. This sequence encodes CASSSTSGGHEQYF. The chain couples TRBV5-1 to TRBJ2-7; 12 nucleotides match TRBD2. This CDR3 region has 14 residues. With V trimmed by 3 bases and J by 5 bases, 3 bases remained unmatched. Germline CDR1 SGHRS, CDR2 YFSETQ. Full variable domain (remainder filled in from reference TRBV5-1 and TRBJ2-7): KAGVTQTPRYLIKTRGQQVTLSCSPISGHRSVSWYQQTPGQGLQFLFEYFSETQRNKGNFPGRFSGRQFSNSRSEMNVSTLELGDSALYLCASSSTSGGHEQYFGPGTRLTVT.

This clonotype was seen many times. The CDR3 sequence: CASSPERGGRLLGQFF. The CDR3 bases are TGTGCCAGCAGCCCTGAGCGGGGGGGCAGACTTTTAGGGCAGTTCTTC. J is TRBJ2-1 and V is TRBV7-6, with 10 bases identical to TRBD2. V shed 5 bases, J shed 12 bases, and the junction held 16 bases outside the gene matches. The CDR3 contains 16 residues. Germline V lookup: CDR1 SGHVS, CDR2 FNYEAQ.

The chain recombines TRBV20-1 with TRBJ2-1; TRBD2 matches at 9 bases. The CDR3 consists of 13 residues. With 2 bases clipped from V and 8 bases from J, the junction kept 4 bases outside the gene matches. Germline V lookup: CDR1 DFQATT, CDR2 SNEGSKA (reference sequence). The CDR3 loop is CSARRLAEDEQFF. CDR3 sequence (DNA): TGCAGTGCTAGAAGACTAGCGGAGGATGAGCAGTTCTTC.

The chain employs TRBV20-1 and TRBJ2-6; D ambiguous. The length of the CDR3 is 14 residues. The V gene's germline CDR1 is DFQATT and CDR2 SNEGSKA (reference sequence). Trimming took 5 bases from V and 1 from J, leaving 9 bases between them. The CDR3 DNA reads TGCAGTGCTGACCGTGGGTCTGGGGCCAACGTCCTGACTTTC. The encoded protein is CSADRGSGANVLTF.

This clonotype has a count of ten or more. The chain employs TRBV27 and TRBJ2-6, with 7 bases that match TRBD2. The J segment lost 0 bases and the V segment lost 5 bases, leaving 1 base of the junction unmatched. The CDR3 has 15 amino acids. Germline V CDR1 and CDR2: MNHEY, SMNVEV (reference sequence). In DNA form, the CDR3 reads TGTGCCAGCAGTGCGGGGGTCTCTGGGGCCAACGTCCTGACTTTC. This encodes CASSAGVSGANVLTF. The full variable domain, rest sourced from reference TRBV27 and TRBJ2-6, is EAQVTQNPRYLITVTGKKLTVTCSQNMNHEYMSWYRQDPGLGLRQIYYSMNVEVTDKGDVPEGYKVSRKEKRNFPLILESPSPNQTSLYFCASSAGVSGANVLTFGAGSRLTVL.